Below, 13 T cell receptor beta chains from the same sample are listed, as sequenced in a study of early T cells in non-severe SARS-CoV-2 infection. TCRdb fed the 5' RACE reads into MiXCR, producing one record per CDR3 protein. The data show about 85,000 distinct CDR3 sequences, around 14% seen once. Sequencing was carried out using whole blood. These receptors were taken from an adult who was a healthcare worker with PCR-confirmed SARS-CoV-2 infection or an uninfected control (not recorded which).

This clonotype appeared a few times. A read error may account for a junction end that differs from germline. CDR3 protein: CVSSNVPDTQYF. The CDR3 coding sequence is TGTGTCAGCAGCAATGTCCCGGATACGCAGTATTTT. The chain joins TRBV12-3 or TRBV12-4 to TRBJ2-3; D uncertain. The CDR3 consists of 12 residues.

On this clonotype: This may come from a read error, since a much larger clone is one base off. The V call is TRBV18, the J call TRBJ2-6; tentatively, D is TRBD2 (5 bases). CDR1 and CDR2 (germline): KGHSH, LQKENI. The CDR3 runs to 18 residues. The CDR3 sequence is CVSSPLPAGSSGANVLTF. CDR3 in DNA: TGTGTCAGCTCACCTCTTCCGGCGGGCTCCTCTGGGGCCAACGTCCTGACTTTC.

The J gene is TRBJ2-3, the V gene TRBV27; D not certain. The CDR3 is 12 amino acids. The V gene's germline CDR1 is MNHEY and CDR2 SMNVEV (reference sequence). Trimming shortened V by 4 bases and J by 2 bases, and 4 bases separated the two germline ends. CDR3 coding DNA: TGTGCCAGCAGTTCTTTCACAGATACGCAGTATTTT. Translating it yields CASSSFTDTQYF.

Many counts were recorded for this clonotype. The chain couples TRBV7-7 to TRBJ2-2; D gene unclear. Trimming removed 1 base from V and 3 bases from J, with 3 bases in between. Germline CDR1 SSHAT, CDR2 FNYEAQ (reference sequence). This CDR3 contains 13 residues. DNA of the CDR3: TGTGCCAGCAGCTTAGGATACACCGGGGAGCTGTTTTTT. This encodes CASSLGYTGELFF.

This clonotype was seen more than once but under ten times. The V call is TRBV2, the J call TRBJ1-5; no reliable D call. Germline V gene lookup returns CDR1 SNHLY and CDR2 FYNNEI. V was pared by 3 bases and J by 6 bases, with 12 bases between. The CDR3 has 14 residues. CDR3 bases: TGTGCCAGCAGTGATGCGGGAACGGGTCAGCCCCAGCATTTT. Translation: CASSDAGTGQPQHF.

Comment on this clonotype: This may stem from a read error, because a much larger clone lies one nucleotide away. The genes are TRBV10-2 and TRBJ2-1; D not certain. Trimming took 2 bases from V and 2 from J, leaving 4 bases between them. This CDR3 has 13 amino acids. Germline V gives CDR1 WSHSY, CDR2 SAAADI. This CDR3 reads CASSEIAYNEQFF. The CDR3 DNA reads TGCGCCAGCAGTGAGATAGCCTACAATGAGCAGTTCTTC.

This clonotype was seen a handful of times. The chain employs TRBV6-1 and TRBJ1-1; 8 positions match TRBD1. In germline, CDR1 is MNHNS, CDR2 SASEGT. Trimming removed 7 bases from V and 5 bases from J; junction bases left unmatched: 9. The CDR3 runs 14 residues. In DNA form, the CDR3 reads TGTGCCAGCAACCTAGACAGGGGATGGACTGAAGCTTTCTTT. This gives the protein CASNLDRGWTEAFF.

The chain recombines TRBV11-3 with TRBJ1-5; D not resolved. V gave up 2 bases and J gave up 2 bases, with 13 bases separating them. The CDR3 has 16 amino acids. Germline-derived CDR1 and CDR2 are SGHNT and YENEEA. In DNA, the CDR3 is TGTGCCAGCAGCTTAACTCTCTGCGGCGGCAATCAGCCCCAGCATTTT. Amino acids: CASSLTLCGGNQPQHF. Full variable domain (outside the CDR3, taken from reference TRBV11-3 and TRBJ1-5): EAGVVQSPRYKIIEKKQPVAFWCNPISGHNTLYWYLQNLGQGPELLIRYENEEAVDDSQLPKDRFSAERLKGVDSTLKIQPAELGDSAVYLCASSLTLCGGNQPQHFGDGTRLSIL.

This clonotype was detected only a few times. The genes are TRBV28 and TRBJ2-1; 9 bases are a match to TRBD2. The trim removed 3 bases at V and 3 bases at J, leaving 3 bases unmatched. Germline values: CDR1 MDHEN, CDR2 SYDVKM. This CDR3 has 15 residues. The CDR3 coding sequence is TGTGCCAGCAGTTTCATAGCGGGAGACTACAATGAGCAGTTCTTC. As protein: CASSFIAGDYNEQFF. Based on the CDR3 plus reference TRBV28 and TRBJ2-1, the full variable domain is DVKVTQSSRYLVKRTGEKVFLECVQDMDHENMFWYRQDPGLGLRLIYFSYDVKMKEKGDIPEGYSVSREKKERFSLILESASTNQTSMYLCASSFIAGDYNEQFFGPGTRLTVL.

This clonotype was detected many times. This chain links TRBV6-5 with TRBJ2-2; possibly TRBD2 for D (6 bases). The length of the CDR3 is 15 residues. The V end was cut by 5 bases, the J end by 8 bases, with 18 bases between. Per germline, CDR1 MNHEY and CDR2 SVGAGI. CDR3 DNA: TGTGCCAGCAGTCGGGTGGGACTCCCCGCGGGGGAGCTGTTTTTT. This sequence encodes CASSRVGLPAGELFF.

This clonotype was counted only a few times. This chain connects TRBV10-1 to TRBJ2-5, with D uncertain. This CDR3 comprises 14 residues. Trimming cost V 1 base and J 5 bases, with 11 bases left between them. CDR1 is WNHNN, CDR2 SYGVQD, per germline (reference sequence). The chain's CDR3 is CASSELRLRETQYF. The CDR3 coding sequence is TGCGCCAGCAGTGAGTTACGGCTACGGGAGACCCAGTACTTC.

The rearrangement uses TRBV2 and TRBJ2-7; TRBD2 is a possible D gene (6 bases). CDR3 length: 12 amino acids. Trimming left V 6 bases short and J 3 bases short, with 9 bases between. Germline assignment: CDR1 SNHLY and CDR2 FYNNEI. This CDR3 reads CASRAGHYEQYF. The CDR3 DNA is TGTGCCAGCAGGGCGGGGCACTACGAGCAGTACTTC.

This clonotype has at least ten counts. The chain recombines TRBV20-1 with TRBJ2-7; D call uncertain. CDR1 and CDR2 (germline): DFQATT, SNEGSKA (reference sequence). The CDR3 consists of 12 residues. V was shortened by 5 bases and J by 0 bases, with 8 bases between the two germline ends. The DNA of the CDR3 is TGCAGTGCTCCCCAAGACTCCTACGAGCAGTACTTC. Its protein is CSAPQDSYEQYF.